What follows describes a single T cell receptor beta chain. This CDR3 contains 15 residues. The V end was cut by 2 bases, the J end by 3 bases, with 15 bases between. Germline loops: CDR1 SGHDT, CDR2 YYEEEE. Produced via immunoSEQ multiplex PCR; TCRdb's table is partial and in-frame only. The sample records over 150,000 clones, around 86% being singletons. The data were taken from a study of blood T cell repertoires in COVID-19. Across the whole study: PBMCs, B-cell-depleted T cells, or T cells provided the cDNA or gDNA that made up the material.

Sequencing was carried out using peripheral blood. The source of this sequence is a woman of 80 years or more with COVID-19, enrolled during active disease. The chain couples TRBV5-6 to TRBJ2-7; D is perhaps TRBD1 (6 bases). This chain's CDR3 is CASSFSPGQVYEQYF. DNA for the CDR3: TGTGCCAGCAGCTTCTCACCGGGACAAGTCTACGAGCAGTACTTC. The full variable domain, rest sourced from reference TRBV5-6 and TRBJ2-7, is DAGVTQSPTHLIKTRGQQVTLRCSPKSGHDTVSWYQQALGQGPQFIFQYYEEEERQRGNFPDRFSGHQFPNYSSELNVNALLLGDSALYLCASSFSPGQVYEQYFGPGTRLTVT.